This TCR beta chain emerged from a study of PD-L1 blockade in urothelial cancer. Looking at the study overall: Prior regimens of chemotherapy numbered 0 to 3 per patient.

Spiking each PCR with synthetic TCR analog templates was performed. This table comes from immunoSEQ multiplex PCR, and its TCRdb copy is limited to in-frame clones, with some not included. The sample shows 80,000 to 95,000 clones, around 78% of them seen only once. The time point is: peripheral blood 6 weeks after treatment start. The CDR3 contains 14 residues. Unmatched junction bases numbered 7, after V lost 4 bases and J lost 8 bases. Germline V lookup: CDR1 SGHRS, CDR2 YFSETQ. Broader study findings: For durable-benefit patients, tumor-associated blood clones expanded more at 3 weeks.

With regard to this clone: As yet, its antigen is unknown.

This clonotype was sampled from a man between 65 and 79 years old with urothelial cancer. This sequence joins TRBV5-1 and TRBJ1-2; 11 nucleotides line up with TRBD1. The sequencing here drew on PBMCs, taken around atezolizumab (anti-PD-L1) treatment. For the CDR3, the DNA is TGCGCCAGCAGCCCGGACAGGGGGCATATAGGCTACACCTTC. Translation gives CASSPDRGHIGYTF.